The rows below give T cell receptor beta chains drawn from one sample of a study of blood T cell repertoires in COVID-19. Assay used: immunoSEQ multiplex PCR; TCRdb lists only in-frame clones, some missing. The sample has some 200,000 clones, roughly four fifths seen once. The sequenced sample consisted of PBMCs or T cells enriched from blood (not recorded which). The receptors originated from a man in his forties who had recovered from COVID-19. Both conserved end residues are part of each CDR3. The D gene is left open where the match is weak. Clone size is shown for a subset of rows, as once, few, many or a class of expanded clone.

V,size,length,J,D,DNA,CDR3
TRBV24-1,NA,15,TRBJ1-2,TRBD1,TGTGCCACCAGTGATCCCTCGGCAGGGGGCGGTGGCTACACCTTC,CATSDPSAGGGGYTF
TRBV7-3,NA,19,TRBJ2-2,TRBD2,TGTGCCAGCAGCTTTACTCTAACTAGCGGGGTGGATGGCACCGGGGAGCTGTTTTTT,CASSFTLTSGVDGTGELFF
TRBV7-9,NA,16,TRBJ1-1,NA,TGTGCCAGCAGCCCGAAAATGGATGGAGAGGGCACTGAAGCTTTCTTT,CASSPKMDGEGTEAFF
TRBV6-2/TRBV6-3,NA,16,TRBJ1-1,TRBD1,TGTGCCAGCAGTTCGAACTGGGACAGGTCCTACACTGAAGCTTTCTTT,CASSSNWDRSYTEAFF
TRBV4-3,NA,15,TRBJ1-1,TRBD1,TGCGCCAGCAGCCAAAGTGGACAGGGCCTCGGGGGAGCTTTCTTT,CASSQSGQGLGGAFF
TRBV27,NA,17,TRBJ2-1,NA,TGTGCCAGCAGCCGCTACGCGGGAAGTCTTTTGGACAATGAGCAGTTCTTC,CASSRYAGSLLDNEQFF
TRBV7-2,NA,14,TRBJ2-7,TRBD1,TGTGCCAGCAGCTTCGGGACAGGGGCCTACGAGCAGTACTTC,CASSFGTGAYEQYF
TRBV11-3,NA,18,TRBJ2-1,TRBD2,TGTGCCAGCAGCTTAGATGGGAGAAGACTAGCGCCTTACAATGAGCAGTTCTTC,CASSLDGRRLAPYNEQFF
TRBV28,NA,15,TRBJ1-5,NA,TGTGCCACCCTCGGGGGGGAAAGGTTCAATCAGCCCCAGCATTTT,CATLGGERFNQPQHF
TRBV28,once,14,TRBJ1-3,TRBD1,TGTGCCAGCAGTTCTGGGACAGGCGGAAACACCATATATTTT,CASSSGTGGNTIYF
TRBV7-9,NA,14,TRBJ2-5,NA,TGTGCCAGCATGTTCGGGCTCGGAGGCGAGACCCAGTACTTC,CASMFGLGGETQYF
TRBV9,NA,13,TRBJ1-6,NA,TGTGCCAGCAGTTTGGGGAGGGATTCACCCCTCCACTTT,CASSLGRDSPLHF
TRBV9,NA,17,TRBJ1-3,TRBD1,TGTGCCAGCAGCGTAGCTACCGAGGGGGCGCAAGGAAACACCATATATTTT,CASSVATEGAQGNTIYF
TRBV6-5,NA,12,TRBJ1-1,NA,TGTGCCAGCAGTCCTGACTTAACTGAAGCTTTCTTT,CASSPDLTEAFF
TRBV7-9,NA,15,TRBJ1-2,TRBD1,TGTGCCAGCAGCCTTCTGCTGGACAGGGCCTATGGCTACACCTTC,CASSLLLDRAYGYTF
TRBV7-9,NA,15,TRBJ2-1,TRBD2,TGTGCCAGCAGCCCCGGGACTAGCGGATACAATGAGCAGTTCTTC,CASSPGTSGYNEQFF
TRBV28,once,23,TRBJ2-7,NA,TGTGCCAGCGAGTTCGGGGGAGGGGGGACCTATAATTTCCTACGAGCACCTTCCTACGAGCAGTACTTC,CASEFGGGGTYNFLRAPSYEQYF
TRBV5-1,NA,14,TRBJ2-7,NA,TGCGCCAGCAGCTTGAACGGGGAAGCCTACGAGCAGTACTTC,CASSLNGEAYEQYF
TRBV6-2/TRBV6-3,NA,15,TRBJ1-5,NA,TGTGCCAGCAGTTACGGACAAACTAGCAATCAGCCCCAGCATTTT,CASSYGQTSNQPQHF
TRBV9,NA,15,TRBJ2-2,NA,TGTGCCAGCAGCCCCAGGGGAGGGGCCACCGGGGAGCTGTTTTTT,CASSPRGGATGELFF
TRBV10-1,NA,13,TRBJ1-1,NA,TGCGCCAGCAGTGAGCAGGGAAACACTGAAGCTTTCTTT,CASSEQGNTEAFF
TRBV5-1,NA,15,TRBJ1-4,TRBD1,TGCGCCAGCAGCTTGGGTCCAGGGGGAGAGGAAAAACTGTTTTTT,CASSLGPGGEEKLFF
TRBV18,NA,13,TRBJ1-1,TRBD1,TGTGCCAGCTCGGGACAGGCCAACACTGAAGCTTTCTTT,CASSGQANTEAFF
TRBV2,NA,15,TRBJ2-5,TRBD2,TGTGCCAGCAGTGGGACTAGCGGGGGGGAAGAGACCCAGTACTTC,CASSGTSGGEETQYF
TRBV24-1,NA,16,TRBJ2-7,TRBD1,TGTGCCACCAGTGATTACACCGGGACAGGGGCCTACGAGCAGTACTTC,CATSDYTGTGAYEQYF
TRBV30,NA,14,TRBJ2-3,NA,TGTGCCTGGTTGGATGGACTTAGCACAGATACGCAGTATTTT,CAWLDGLSTDTQYF
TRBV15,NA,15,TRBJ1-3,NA,TGTGCCACAACGAAAGGACATTCCTCTGGAAACACCATATATTTT,CATTKGHSSGNTIYF
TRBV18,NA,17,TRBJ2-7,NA,TGTGCCAGCTCACCCCAAAGCCACCGGGGGGCTTCCTACGAGCAGTACTTC,CASSPQSHRGASYEQYF
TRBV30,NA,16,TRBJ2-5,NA,TGTGCCTGGAGTGTAAGGGACTCAGGTTCGCGGGAGACCCAGTACTTC,CAWSVRDSGSRETQYF
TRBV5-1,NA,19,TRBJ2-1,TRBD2,TGCGCCAGCAGCCCCCGTGGGGCGGGAGGGCAGAGCTCCTACAATGAGCAGTTCTTC,CASSPRGAGGQSSYNEQFF
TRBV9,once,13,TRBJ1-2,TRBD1,TGTGCCAGCAGCGTAGTCGGGACAGGTGGCTACACCTTC,CASSVVGTGGYTF
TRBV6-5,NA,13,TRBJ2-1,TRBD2,TGTGCCAGCACCACCGGGGGGGACAATGAGCAGTTCTTC,CASTTGGDNEQFF
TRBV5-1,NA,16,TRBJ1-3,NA,TGCGCCAGCAGCTACAGTACAGGGAACTCAGGAAACACCATATATTTT,CASSYSTGNSGNTIYF
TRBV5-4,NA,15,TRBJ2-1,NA,TGTGCCAGCAGCCCCGCCCGGACACTAAACAATGAGCAGTTCTTC,CASSPARTLNNEQFF
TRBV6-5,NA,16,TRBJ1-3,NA,TGTGCCAGCAGTTACTCTGCGGGGACTACTGGAAACACCATATATTTT,CASSYSAGTTGNTIYF
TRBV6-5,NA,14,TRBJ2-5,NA,TGTGCCAGCAGACAACAGGGAACGGGAGAGACCCAGTACTTC,CASRQQGTGETQYF
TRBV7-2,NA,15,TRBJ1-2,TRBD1,TGTGCCAGCAGCTTAGGACCCGGGACAGGGATTGGCTACACCTTC,CASSLGPGTGIGYTF
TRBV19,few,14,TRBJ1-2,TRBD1,TGTGCCAGCGCTAGAGACAGGGCCCTCTATGGCTACACCTTC,CASARDRALYGYTF
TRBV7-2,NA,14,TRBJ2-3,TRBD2,TGTGCCAGCAGCTCTAGCGGGGCATTTGATACGCAGTATTTT,CASSSSGAFDTQYF
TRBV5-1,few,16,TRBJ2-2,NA,TGCGCCAGCAGCCCCTTGCGGGACTTATACACCGGGGAGCTGTTTTTT,CASSPLRDLYTGELFF
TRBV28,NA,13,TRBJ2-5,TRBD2,TGTGCCAGCAGTTGGGAGGGTCCAGAGACCCAGTACTTC,CASSWEGPETQYF
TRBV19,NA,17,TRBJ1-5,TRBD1,TGTGCCAGTAGGACTCACACCGGGACAGGGGGCCTTCAGCCCCAGCATTTT,CASRTHTGTGGLQPQHF
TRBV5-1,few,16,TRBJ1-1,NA,TGCGCCAGCAGCTTGGATCTCCTTGCCAGGGAAACTGAAGCTTTCTTT,CASSLDLLARETEAFF
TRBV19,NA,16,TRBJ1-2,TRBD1,TGTGCCAGTAGTATATCCTGGGACAGGGCTGACTATGGCTACACCTTC,CASSISWDRADYGYTF
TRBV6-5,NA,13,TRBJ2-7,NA,TGTGCCAGCAGCCTACCTCCAGGGACAGAGCAGTACTTC,CASSLPPGTEQYF
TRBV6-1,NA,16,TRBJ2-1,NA,TGTGCCAGCAGTGAATTCCTGGGGCAGTTCGGGAATGAGCAGTTCTTC,CASSEFLGQFGNEQFF
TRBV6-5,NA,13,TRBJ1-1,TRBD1,TGTGCCAGCATGGCAGGGGGGATCACTGAAGCTTTCTTT,CASMAGGITEAFF